This T cell receptor beta chain was retrieved from a study of identical twins. General study results and limits: The authors drew conclusions from cross-sectional statistical analysis rather than following the same donors. There was more out-of-frame TCR alpha sharing in monozygotic twins than models estimated. Fewer insertions were carried by abundant cord blood beta clonotypes, but none was seen in memory repertoires.

This clonotype was seen more than once but under ten times. Its antigen remains unknown. Via MiXCR, TCRdb re-called the 5' RACE reads, giving one row per CDR3 protein. Among under 250,000 distinct CDR3 sequences listed, approximately 8% were seen once. Healthy Caucasian donors formed the entire cohort. The CDR3 is 13 amino acids. Per the germline V gene, CDR1 is PRHDT and CDR2 is FYEKMQ (reference sequence). The V end was cut by 3 bases, the J end by 9 bases, with 12 bases between. The sample also formed part of further work on yellow fever vaccine responses in identical twins.

Sequencing was performed on CD8+ T cells sorted from blood. V is TRBV13 and J is TRBJ2-1; possible D gene TRBD1, 6 bases. This receptor was taken from a woman between 18 and 29 years old in good health. In DNA form, the CDR3 reads TGTGCCAGCAGCTTCCGGGCAGGGGCTGAGCAGTTCTTC. Translation gives CASSFRAGAEQFF.